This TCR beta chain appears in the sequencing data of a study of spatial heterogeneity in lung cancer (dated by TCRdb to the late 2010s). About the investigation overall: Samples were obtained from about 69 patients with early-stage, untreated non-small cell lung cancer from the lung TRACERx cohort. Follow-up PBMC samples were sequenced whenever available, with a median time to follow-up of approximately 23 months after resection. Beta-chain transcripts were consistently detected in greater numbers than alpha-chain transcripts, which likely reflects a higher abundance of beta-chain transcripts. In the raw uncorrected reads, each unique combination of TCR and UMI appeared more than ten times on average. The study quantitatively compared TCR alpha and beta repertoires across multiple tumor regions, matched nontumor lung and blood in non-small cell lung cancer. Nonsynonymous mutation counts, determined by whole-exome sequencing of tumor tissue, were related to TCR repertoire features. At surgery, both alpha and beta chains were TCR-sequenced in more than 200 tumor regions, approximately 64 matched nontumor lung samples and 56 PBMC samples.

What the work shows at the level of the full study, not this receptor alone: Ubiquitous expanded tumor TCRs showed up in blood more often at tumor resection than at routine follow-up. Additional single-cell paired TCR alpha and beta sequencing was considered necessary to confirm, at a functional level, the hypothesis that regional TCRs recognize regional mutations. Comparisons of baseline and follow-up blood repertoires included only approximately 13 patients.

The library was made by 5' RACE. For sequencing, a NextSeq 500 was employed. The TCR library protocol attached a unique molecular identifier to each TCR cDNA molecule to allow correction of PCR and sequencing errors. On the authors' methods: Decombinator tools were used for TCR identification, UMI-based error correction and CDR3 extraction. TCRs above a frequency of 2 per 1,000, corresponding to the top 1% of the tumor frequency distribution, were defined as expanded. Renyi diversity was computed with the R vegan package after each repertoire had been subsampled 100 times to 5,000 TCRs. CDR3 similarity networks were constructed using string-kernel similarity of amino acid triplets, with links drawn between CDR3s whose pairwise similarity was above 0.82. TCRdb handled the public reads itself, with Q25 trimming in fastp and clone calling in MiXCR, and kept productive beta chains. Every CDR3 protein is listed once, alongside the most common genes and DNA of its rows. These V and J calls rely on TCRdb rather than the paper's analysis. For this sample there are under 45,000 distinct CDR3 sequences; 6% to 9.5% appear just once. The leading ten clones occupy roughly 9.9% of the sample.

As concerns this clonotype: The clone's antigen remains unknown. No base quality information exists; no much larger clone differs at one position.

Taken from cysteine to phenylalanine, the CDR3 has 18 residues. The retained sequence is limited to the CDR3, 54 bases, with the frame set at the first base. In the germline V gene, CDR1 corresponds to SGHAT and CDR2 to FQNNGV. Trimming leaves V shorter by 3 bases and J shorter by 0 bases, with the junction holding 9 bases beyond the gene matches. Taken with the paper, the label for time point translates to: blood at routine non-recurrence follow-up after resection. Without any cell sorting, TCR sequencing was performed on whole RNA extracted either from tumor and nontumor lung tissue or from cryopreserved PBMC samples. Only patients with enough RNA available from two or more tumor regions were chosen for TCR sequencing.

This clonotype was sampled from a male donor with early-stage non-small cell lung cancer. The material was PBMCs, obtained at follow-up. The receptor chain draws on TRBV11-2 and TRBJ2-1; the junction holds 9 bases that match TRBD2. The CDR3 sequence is CASSFLSSGDSSYNEQFF. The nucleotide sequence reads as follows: TGTGCCAGCAGCTTCCTCTCTAGCGGGGACAGCTCCTACAATGAGCAGTTCTTC.